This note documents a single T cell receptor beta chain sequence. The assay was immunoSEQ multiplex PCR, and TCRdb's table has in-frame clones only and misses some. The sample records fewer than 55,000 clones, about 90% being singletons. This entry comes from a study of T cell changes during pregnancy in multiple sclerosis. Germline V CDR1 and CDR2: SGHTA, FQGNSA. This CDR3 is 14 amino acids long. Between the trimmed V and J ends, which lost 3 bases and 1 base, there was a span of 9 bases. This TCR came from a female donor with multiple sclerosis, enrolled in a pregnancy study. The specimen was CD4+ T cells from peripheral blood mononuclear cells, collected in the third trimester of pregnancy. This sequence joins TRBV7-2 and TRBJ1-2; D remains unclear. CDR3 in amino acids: CASSLYWSNYGYTF. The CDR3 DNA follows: TGTGCCAGCAGCTTGTACTGGAGTAACTATGGCTACACCTTC.